This T cell receptor beta chain was sequenced during a study of T cell responses to AZD1222 COVID-19 vaccine. Study-wide context: Some second doses came at about 4 weeks and others at about 12 weeks; these were pooled.

Study-wide findings and caveats: Donors skewed white British and female; clonal diversity was possibly underestimated.

This CDR3 region has 16 residues. The V and J ends lost 3 bases and 3 bases, in that order; junction bases with no gene match: 10. Germline V gene sequence: CDR1 LGHNA, CDR2 YSLEER. Clones were sequenced by immunoSEQ multiplex PCR, and TCRdb holds only the in-frame ones, with some missing. In the table there are 99,000 or so clones, 75% to 90% of which are singletons. In regard to this clone: Its specificity is unknown.

V is TRBV4-3 and J is TRBJ2-7; TRBD2 matches at 8 bases. The sample consisted of peripheral blood, taken on day 0 of AZD1222 vaccination. This clonotype was sampled from an adult in good health. The DNA of the CDR3 is TGCGCCAGCAGCCATTCGGGAGGGGGGCGCGTCTACGAGCAGTACTTC. The encoded protein is CASSHSGGGRVYEQYF.